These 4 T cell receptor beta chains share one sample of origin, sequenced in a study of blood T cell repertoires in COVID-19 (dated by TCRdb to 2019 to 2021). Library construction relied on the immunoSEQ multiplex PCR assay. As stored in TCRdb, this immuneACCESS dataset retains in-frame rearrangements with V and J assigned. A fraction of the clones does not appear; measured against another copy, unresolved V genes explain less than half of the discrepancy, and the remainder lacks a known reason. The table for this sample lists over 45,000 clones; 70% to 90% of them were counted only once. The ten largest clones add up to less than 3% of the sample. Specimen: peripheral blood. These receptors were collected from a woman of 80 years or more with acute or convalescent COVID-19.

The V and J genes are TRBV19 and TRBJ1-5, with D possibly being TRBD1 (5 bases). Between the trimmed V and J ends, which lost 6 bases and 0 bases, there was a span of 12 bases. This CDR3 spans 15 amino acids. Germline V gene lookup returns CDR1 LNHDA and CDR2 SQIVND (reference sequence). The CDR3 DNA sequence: TGTGCCAGTAGAGACAGCGAGAATAGCAATCAGCCCCAGCATTTT. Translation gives CASRDSENSNQPQHF.

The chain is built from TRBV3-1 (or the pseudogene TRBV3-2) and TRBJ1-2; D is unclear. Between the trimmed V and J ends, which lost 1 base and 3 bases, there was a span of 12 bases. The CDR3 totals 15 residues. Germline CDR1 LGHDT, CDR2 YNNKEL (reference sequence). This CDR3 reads CASSQVGQVDYGYTF. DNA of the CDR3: TGTGCCAGCAGCCAAGTCGGTCAGGTCGACTATGGCTACACCTTC.

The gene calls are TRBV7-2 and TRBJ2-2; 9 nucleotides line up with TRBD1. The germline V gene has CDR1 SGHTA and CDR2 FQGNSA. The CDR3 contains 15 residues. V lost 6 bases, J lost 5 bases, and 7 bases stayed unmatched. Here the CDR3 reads CASRPRTGVTGELFF. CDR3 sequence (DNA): TGTGCCAGCAGACCAAGGACAGGGGTTACCGGGGAGCTGTTTTTT.

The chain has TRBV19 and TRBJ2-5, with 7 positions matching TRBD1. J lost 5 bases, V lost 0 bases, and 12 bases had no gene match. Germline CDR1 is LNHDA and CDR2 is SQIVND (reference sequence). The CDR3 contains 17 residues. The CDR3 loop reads CASSIDPPWTGPETQYF. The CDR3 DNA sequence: TGTGCCAGTAGTATAGATCCCCCTTGGACAGGCCCCGAGACCCAGTACTTC.